This TCR beta chain was captured in a study of T-cell reconstitution after alpha-beta-depleted transplantation in children. Germline V gene data show CDR1 as SQVTM and CDR2 as ANQGSEA. Trimming removed 6 bases from V and 6 bases from J, with 15 bases in between. The CDR3 is 13 residues long. Library preparation (for TCRbeta) was performed with unique molecular identifiers. TCRdb re-derived calls from the PCR reads in MiXCR, one entry per CDR3 protein. The repertoire holds about 870,000 distinct CDR3 sequences, with roughly 16% as singletons. Sequenced here: PBMCs, mostly from graft donor cells, sampled 360 days after TCRalphabeta/CD19-depleted stem cell transplant. This chain uses TRBV29-1 with TRBJ2-1; tentative D call: TRBD2 (6 bases). The clonotype comes from a male patient younger than 18 who had a stem cell transplant for acute lymphoblastic leukemia, so the T cells may come from the graft donor. In DNA form, the CDR3 reads TGCAGCGTGGGGGGAATAGCACGCAATGAGCAGTTCTTC. Its protein product is CSVGGIARNEQFF.